This T cell receptor beta chain is from a study of chemoradiotherapy in HPV16-positive cancers. CDR1 and CDR2 (germline): MDHEN, SYDVKM. The ends were cut back, 5 bases at V and 1 base at J, with 11 bases in the middle. The CDR3 spans 14 residues. TCRdb's table, derived via immunoSEQ multiplex PCR, lists solely in-frame clones and lacks some. The sample yields about 1,400 clones, 82% seen once. The genes are TRBV28 and TRBJ1-1, with D perhaps matching TRBD1 (6 bases). This sequence originates from a human donor with HPV-associated anogenital cancer. The source was tumor tissue, collected from a patient who underwent chemoradiotherapy. DNA of the CDR3: TGTGCCAGCAGTGACCTGACAGGGAACACTGAAGCTTTCTTT. This gives the protein CASSDLTGNTEAFF.